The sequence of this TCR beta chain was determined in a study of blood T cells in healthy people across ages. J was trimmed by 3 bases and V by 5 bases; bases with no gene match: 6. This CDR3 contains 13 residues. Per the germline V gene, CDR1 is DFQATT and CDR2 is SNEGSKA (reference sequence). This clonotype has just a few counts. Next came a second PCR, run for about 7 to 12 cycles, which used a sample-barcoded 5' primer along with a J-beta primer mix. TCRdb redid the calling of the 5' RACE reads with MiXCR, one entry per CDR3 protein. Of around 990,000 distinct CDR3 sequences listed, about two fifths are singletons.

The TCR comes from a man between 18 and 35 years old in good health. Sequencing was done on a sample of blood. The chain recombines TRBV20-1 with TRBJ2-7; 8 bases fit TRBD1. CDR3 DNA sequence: TGCAGTGCTTTGGACAGGGAGCACTACGAGCAGTACTTC. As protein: CSALDREHYEQYF.